Below are 29 T cell receptor beta chains sequenced from a single sample in a study of control samples from healthy donors and cancer patients. The protocol was immunoSEQ multiplex PCR, while the TCRdb copy is restricted to in-frame clones and leaves out a portion. The data show approximately 140,000 clones, with roughly 91% seen just once and approximately 8% held by the top ten. The material sequenced was PBMCs. The receptors originated from a man aged 45-60 years with head and neck cancer.

The chain combines TRBV5-6 with TRBJ2-1; D is perhaps TRBD2 (6 bases). Germline CDR1 reads SGHDT; CDR2 reads YYEEEE. The CDR3 spans 16 residues. Trimming pared 0 bases from V and 3 bases from J, leaving 13 bases between. This chain's CDR3 is CASSLDGGAVYNEQFF. CDR3 sequence (DNA): TGTGCCAGCAGCTTGGACGGGGGAGCGGTCTACAATGAGCAGTTCTTC.

CDR3 sequence: CASSSGGSYGYTF. CDR3 DNA sequence: TGTGCCAGCAGCTCTGGCGGCTCCTATGGCTACACCTTC. The chain joins TRBV7-9 to TRBJ1-2; D unclear. The CDR3 totals 13 residues. Germline loops: CDR1 SEHNR, CDR2 FQNEAQ (reference sequence). Between the trimmed V and J ends, which lost 4 bases and 4 bases, there was a span of 10 bases. The variable domain in full, with the rest retrieved from reference TRBV7-9 and TRBJ1-2, is DTGVSQNPRHKITKRGQNVTFRCDPISEHNRLYWYRQTLGQGPEFLTYFQNEAQLEKSRLLSDRFSAERPKGSFSTLEIQRTEQGDSAMYLCASSSGGSYGYTFGSGTRLTVV.

The chain joins TRBV2 to TRBJ2-2; 8 bases align to TRBD1. There are 14 residues in the CDR3. J lost 8 bases, V lost 7 bases, and 9 bases had no gene match. CDR1 and CDR2 from the germline V gene are SNHLY and FYNNEI. The CDR3: CASTPDRVGGELFF. In DNA form, the CDR3 reads TGTGCCAGCACCCCGGACAGGGTTGGAGGGGAGCTGTTTTTT.

The chain joins TRBV29-1 to TRBJ2-1, with TRBD2 matching 8 bases. There are 14 residues in the CDR3. Germline V lookup: CDR1 SQVTM, CDR2 ANQGSEA. Unmatched junction bases numbered 4, after V lost 5 bases and J lost 1 base. Here the CDR3 DNA reads TGCAGCGTTTTTGGCGGGAGGTCCTACAATGAGCAGTTCTTC. This codes for CSVFGGRSYNEQFF.

V usage is TRBV30 and J usage is TRBJ1-4, with D uncertain. Germline V CDR1 and CDR2: GTSNPN, SVGIG (reference sequence). The CDR3 length is 15 residues. V dropped 5 bases and J dropped 0 bases, with 13 bases sitting between them. CDR3 amino acids: CAWGLGRTTNEKLFF. The CDR3, as DNA: TGTGCCTGGGGTCTGGGCCGAACAACTAATGAAAAACTGTTTTTT. Drawing the rest from reference TRBV30 and TRBJ1-4, the complete variable domain is SQTIHQWPATLVQPVGSPLSLECTVEGTSNPNLYWYRQAAGRGLQLLFYSVGIGQISSEVPQNLSASRPQDRQFILSSKKLLLSDSGFYLCAWGLGRTTNEKLFFGSGTQLSVL.

The CDR3 is CASSLVPESGEQYF. The CDR3 nucleotides are TGTGCCAGCAGCTTAGTGCCGGAGAGTGGCGAGCAGTACTTC. The chain has TRBV7-2 and TRBJ2-7; D unclear. V was pared by 1 base and J by 6 bases, with 13 bases between. The CDR3 covers 14 residues. The germline V gene encodes CDR1 SGHTA and CDR2 FQGNSA.

The J gene is TRBJ1-1, the V gene TRBV7-3; TRBD1 agrees at 8 bases. The CDR3 is 13 amino acids. Trimming cost V 5 bases and J 6 bases; bases outside gene matches: 5. The germline gives CDR1 SGHTA, CDR2 FQGTGA. DNA for the CDR3: TGTGCCAGCAGCCTCGCAGGGGGCTCTGAAGCTTTCTTT. This codes for CASSLAGGSEAFF. The whole variable domain, remainder taken from reference TRBV7-3 and TRBJ1-1, is GAGVSQTPSNKVTEKGKYVELRCDPISGHTALYWYRQSLGQGPEFLIYFQGTGAADDSGLPNDRFFAVRPEGSVSTLKIQRTERGDSAVYLCASSLAGGSEAFFGQGTRLTVV.

The chain couples TRBV18 to TRBJ1-5; no clear D gene. CDR1 and CDR2 from the germline V gene are KGHSH and LQKENI. Trimming removed 3 bases at V and 11 bases at J, with 11 bases between. The CDR3 is 12 amino acids. The chain's CDR3 is CASSPRNQAQHF. In nucleotides, the CDR3 is TGTGCCAGCTCACCCAGGAACCAGGCCCAGCATTTT.

The rearrangement joins TRBV9 to TRBJ1-1; D remains unclear. The CDR3 covers 13 residues. From germline, CDR1 is SGDLS and CDR2 YYNGEE. Trimming stripped 0 bases from V and 2 bases from J, with 5 bases between. As DNA, the CDR3 is TGTGCCAGCAGCGTAGTATCAAACACTGAAGCTTTCTTT. Translated: CASSVVSNTEAFF.

J is TRBJ2-7 and V is TRBV7-2; 7 bases agree with TRBD2. Germline V CDR1 and CDR2: SGHTA, FQGNSA. V was clipped by 5 bases and J by 6 bases; unmatched bases: 13. The CDR3 covers 15 residues. Written as DNA, the CDR3 is TGTGCCAGCAGCGTGACTAGCCAAGGGGCGGGCGAGCAGTACTTC. Translating gives CASSVTSQGAGEQYF.

This clone showed up just a few times. Distinct nucleotide sequences in the sample also encode this CDR3. V is TRBV20-1 and J is TRBJ1-4; TRBD1 is a possible D gene (6 bases). CDR3 size: 13 residues. Germline V CDR1 and CDR2: DFQATT, SNEGSKA (reference sequence). Trimming pared 3 bases from V and 7 bases from J, leaving 12 bases between. The CDR3 bases are TGCAGTGCTAGTGGGGGGCGGGGTGAAAAACTGTTTTTT. Residues: CSASGGRGEKLFF.

The chain joins TRBV4-1 to TRBJ2-2; D is undetermined. The V end lost 1 base, the J end lost 0 bases, and 3 bases lay between the germline ends. Germline CDR1 reads MGHRA; CDR2 reads YSYEKL. The CDR3 runs to 14 residues. The CDR3 DNA reads as TGCGCCAGCAGCCAAGGACCGAACACCGGGGAGCTGTTTTTT. It yields the protein CASSQGPNTGELFF.

This clone was counted a few times. The V gene is TRBV18, the J gene TRBJ1-5; 11 nucleotides line up with TRBD1. There are 17 residues in the CDR3. The J segment lost 3 bases and the V segment lost 1 base, leaving 5 bases of the junction unmatched. CDR1 is KGHSH and CDR2 is LQKENI in the germline V gene. CDR3 protein: CASSPRGQGADNQPQHF. CDR3 in DNA: TGTGCCAGCTCACCACGCGGACAGGGGGCAGACAATCAGCCCCAGCATTTT. The whole variable domain, remainder taken from reference TRBV18 and TRBJ1-5, is NAGVMQNPRHLVRRRGQEARLRCSPMKGHSHVYWYRQLPEEGLKFMVYLQKENIIDESGMPKERFSAEFPKEGPSILRIQQVVRGDSAAYFCASSPRGQGADNQPQHFGDGTRLSIL.

This clone appeared once. The rearrangement uses TRBV21-1 and TRBJ1-2. TRBV21-1 is a pseudogene. This CDR3 has 14 amino acids. CDR3 region: CASSKEATNYGYTF. CDR3 coding DNA: TGTGCCAGCAGCAAAGAAGCGACTAACTATGGCTACACCTTC.

The chain recombines TRBV3-1 (or the pseudogene TRBV3-2) with TRBJ2-7; D is undetermined. From germline, CDR1 is LGHDT and CDR2 YNNKEL (reference sequence). Trimming cost V 0 bases and J 3 bases, with 9 bases left between them. The CDR3 has 14 residues. CDR3 sequence reads: CASSQEGSGYEQYF. CDR3 bases: TGTGCCAGCAGCCAAGAGGGCTCAGGCTACGAGCAGTACTTC.

This clone is labeled as medium-sized. The chain carries TRBV3-1 (or the pseudogene TRBV3-2) and TRBJ1-6, with D unresolved. Trimming left V 4 bases short and J 5 bases short, with 3 bases between. The CDR3 sequence is 12 residues long. Germline values: CDR1 LGHDT, CDR2 YNNKEL (reference sequence). CDR3 loop: CASSRDNSPLHF. The CDR3 nucleotides are TGTGCCAGCAGCCGTGATAATTCACCCCTCCACTTT.

V is TRBV3-1 (or the pseudogene TRBV3-2) and J is TRBJ2-7; 7 bases align to TRBD2. The CDR3 runs to 14 residues. The V and J ends lost 6 bases and 3 bases, in that order; junction bases with no gene match: 8. The germline gives CDR1 LGHDT, CDR2 YNNKEL (reference sequence). The CDR3 loop is CASSSLASGYEQYF. The CDR3 region has the DNA TGTGCCAGCAGTTCCTTGGCTAGCGGCTACGAGCAGTACTTC.

This clone was seen a few times. This rearrangement joins TRBV2 to TRBJ1-5; tentative D call: TRBD1 (5 bases). Germline-derived CDR1 and CDR2 are SNHLY and FYNNEI. This CDR3 has 15 amino acids. The V and J ends lost 2 bases and 5 bases respectively, with 13 bases between them. DNA for the CDR3: TGTGCCAGCAGTGAATTGTTGGGGGTTTATCAGCCCCAGCATTTT. Encoded protein: CASSELLGVYQPQHF.

The chain combines TRBV11-2 with TRBJ2-7, with D perhaps TRBD1 (5 bases). V lost 1 base and J lost 3, with 13 bases in between. CDR1 and CDR2 (germline): SGHAT, FQNNGV. This CDR3 has 15 amino acids. CDR3: CASSLAGRVLYEQYF. The CDR3 nucleotides are TGTGCCAGCAGCTTAGCAGGCAGGGTCCTCTACGAGCAGTACTTC.

This CDR3 reads CASSPWGSITDTQYF. The CDR3 bases are TGTGCCAGCAGCCCTTGGGGATCCATCACAGATACGCAGTATTTT. The chain employs TRBV11-2 and TRBJ2-3; D remains ambiguous. Germline CDR1 and CDR2: SGHAT and FQNNGV. The CDR3 spans 15 residues. Trimming cost V 5 bases and J 2 bases, with 14 bases left between them.

The chain has TRBV5-1 and TRBJ2-7; 11 nucleotides agree with TRBD2. The germline V gene encodes CDR1 SGHRS and CDR2 YFSETQ. J gave up 4 bases and V 4 bases, and 4 bases lay outside the gene matches. This CDR3 region has 14 residues. CDR3 loop: CASSLTSGTYEQYF. CDR3 coding DNA: TGCGCCAGCAGCCTGACTAGCGGGACTTACGAGCAGTACTTC.

This clone showed up just a few times. This sequence joins TRBV10-2 and TRBJ1-2; D is uncertain. Germline V gene lookup returns CDR1 WSHSY and CDR2 SAAADI. The CDR3 is 13 residues long. V lost 4 bases and J 3 bases, leaving 9 bases between the germline ends. CDR3 loop: CASSGSGDYGYTF. CDR3 nucleotide sequence: TGCGCCAGCAGTGGTAGTGGGGACTATGGCTACACCTTC.

The CDR3: CASSSGFSDTQYF. In DNA form, the CDR3 reads TGTGCCAGCAGTTCGGGGTTCTCAGATACGCAGTATTTT. The V call is TRBV5-8, the J call TRBJ2-3; the D gene is possibly TRBD2 (5 bases). V lost 5 bases and J 4 bases, leaving 11 bases between the germline ends. The length of the CDR3 is 13 residues. Germline V gene sequence: CDR1 SGHTS, CDR2 YDEGEE.

The chain carries TRBV19 and TRBJ2-7; D ambiguous. From germline, CDR1 is LNHDA and CDR2 SQIVND (reference sequence). The CDR3 extends over 15 amino acids. The germline V and J ends were trimmed by 6 bases and 0 bases, with 15 bases remaining between them. CDR3 region: CASSDYRRYSYEQYF. CDR3 nucleotide sequence: TGTGCCAGTAGCGATTATCGCCGTTACTCCTACGAGCAGTACTTC.

J is TRBJ2-7 and V is TRBV15; tentatively, D is TRBD1 (5 bases). Looked up from germline, CDR1 is LNHNV and CDR2 is YYDKDF (reference sequence). This CDR3 region has 14 residues. The germline V and J ends were trimmed by 8 bases and 1 base, with 15 bases remaining between them. CDR3 in DNA: TGTGCCACCGGCAATCCAGGGATATCCTACGAGCAGTACTTC. Amino acids: CATGNPGISYEQYF.

The chain is built from TRBV9 and TRBJ2-2; D call uncertain. From germline, CDR1 is SGDLS and CDR2 YYNGEE. V was pared by 0 bases and J by 4 bases, with 4 bases between. The CDR3 is made up of 13 amino acids. In DNA, the CDR3 is TGTGCCAGCAGCGTAGCGCCCACCGGGGAGCTGTTTTTT. Amino acid sequence: CASSVAPTGELFF. Full variable domain (outside the CDR3, taken from reference TRBV9 and TRBJ2-2): DSGVTQTPKHLITATGQRVTLRCSPRSGDLSVYWYQQSLDQGLQFLIQYYNGEERAKGNILERFSAQQFPDLHSELNLSSLELGDSALYFCASSVAPTGELFFGEGSRLTVL.

The chain is built from TRBV11-1 and TRBJ2-7; no definite D call. The CDR3 length is 15 residues. Germline V lookup: CDR1 SGHAT, CDR2 FQDESV (reference sequence). Trimming stripped 5 bases from V and 6 bases from J, with 20 bases between. CDR3 nucleotide sequence: TGTGCCAGCAGCCCTAGGCGGAGTCTCGGCTCCGAGCAGTACTTC. Protein product: CASSPRRSLGSEQYF.

J is TRBJ2-1 and V is TRBV7-9; TRBD2 matches at 12 bases. There are 18 residues in the CDR3. Trimming cost V 5 bases and J 2 bases; bases outside gene matches: 10. CDR1 is SEHNR and CDR2 is FQNEAQ in the germline V gene (reference sequence). For the CDR3, the DNA is TGTGCCAGCAGCGTGACGACTAGCGGGGGCCACCCCTACAATGAGCAGTTCTTC. Amino acid sequence: CASSVTTSGGHPYNEQFF.

This clone was recorded a few times. J is TRBJ1-2 and V is TRBV2; D is unclear. Trimming stripped 6 bases from V and 7 bases from J, with 15 bases between. CDR3 size: 13 residues. The germline gives CDR1 SNHLY, CDR2 FYNNEI. CDR3 region: CASRAGQLSGYTF. The CDR3 DNA follows: TGTGCCAGCAGGGCTGGCCAGCTGAGTGGCTACACCTTC. Looking up the rest from reference TRBV2 and TRBJ1-2 gives the full variable domain: EPEVTQTPSHQVTQMGQEVILRCVPISNHLYFYWYRQILGQKVEFLVSFYNNEISEKSEIFDDQFSVERPDGSNFTLKIRSTKLEDSAMYFCASRAGQLSGYTFGSGTRLTVV.